Listed below are T cell receptor beta chains from one sample, sequenced in a study of tumor-infiltrating lymphocytes in oesophageal squamous cell carcinoma. Using its own MiXCR run on the PCR reads, TCRdb lists one record per CDR3 protein. Here the sample spans approximately 20,000 distinct CDR3 sequences, around 41% being singletons. Source material: esophageal tumor tissue. Every receptor here comes from a male donor with esophageal squamous cell carcinoma. The CDR3 runs from the conserved cysteine through the conserved F or W. D genes are given only for firm matches. Only part of the rows carry a size: once, few, many, or a class if the clone is expanded.

size: -; D: -; V: TRBV7-2; J: TRBJ1-6; CDR3: CASSLVGNNSPLHF; DNA: TGTGCCAGCAGCTTAGTCGGAAATAATTCACCCCTCCACTTT
size: many; D: TRBD1; V: TRBV5-6; J: TRBJ2-5; CDR3: CASSSLPGQGSETQYF; DNA: TGTGCCAGCAGCTCCCTCCCGGGACAGGGGAGCGAGACCCAGTACTTC
size: -; D: TRBD1; V: TRBV10-3; J: TRBJ2-1; CDR3: CAISGQGIYNEQFF; DNA: TGTGCCATCAGCGGACAGGGAATCTACAATGAGCAGTTCTTC
size: -; D: -; V: TRBV12-3/TRBV12-4; J: TRBJ1-1; CDR3: CASSYTGIEAFF; DNA: TGTGCCAGCAGTTATACCGGGATTGAAGCTTTCTTT
size: -; D: -; V: TRBV11-2; J: TRBJ1-1; CDR3: CASSLVRVAAGNTEAFF; DNA: TGTGCCAGCAGCTTGGTAAGGGTGGCTGCGGGGAACACTGAAGCTTTCTTT
size: -; D: -; V: TRBV28; J: TRBJ2-1; CDR3: CASSSAGNGWNEQFF; DNA: TGTGCCAGCAGTTCGGCGGGAAATGGATGGAATGAGCAGTTCTTC
size: -; D: TRBD2; V: TRBV9; J: TRBJ2-1; CDR3: CASSVEPRYGRGNEQFF; DNA: TGTGCCAGCAGCGTAGAGCCACGGTACGGGAGGGGAAATGAGCAGTTCTTC
size: hyperexpanded; D: -; V: TRBV7-7; J: TRBJ2-3; CDR3: CASSLSGTDTQYF; DNA: TGTGCTAGCAGCTTAAGCGGCACAGATACGCAGTATTTT
size: -; D: -; V: TRBV3-1; J: TRBJ2-5; CDR3: CASSLRTGRETQYF; DNA: TGTGCCAGCAGCCTCAGAACGGGGCGAGAGACCCAGTACTTC
size: many; D: -; V: TRBV7-2; J: TRBJ2-7; CDR3: CASSLASSYEQYF; DNA: TGTGCCAGCAGCCTGGCAAGCTCCTACGAGCAGTACTTC
size: -; D: -; V: TRBV7-4; J: TRBJ2-1; CDR3: CASSFNEQFF; DNA: TGTGCCAGCAGCTTCAATGAGCAGTTCTTC
size: few; D: -; V: TRBV7-6; J: TRBJ2-3; CDR3: CASSSAGRSTDTQYF; DNA: TGTGCCAGCAGCTCCGCAGGGAGAAGCACAGATACGCAGTATTTT
size: -; D: -; V: TRBV4-3; J: TRBJ1-5; CDR3: CASSQDSTVIFGNQPQHF; DNA: TGCGCCAGCAGCCAAGATTCGACAGTTATATTTGGCAATCAGCCCCAGCATTTT
size: once; D: TRBD2; V: TRBV12-3/TRBV12-4; J: TRBJ2-7; CDR3: CASSLVQGLGYEQYF; DNA: TGTGCCAGCAGTTTAGTACAGGGACTAGGGTACGAGCAGTACTTC
size: -; D: TRBD2; V: TRBV7-2; J: TRBJ2-1; CDR3: CASSLTGAGAGYEQFF; DNA: TGTGCCAGCAGCTTAACCGGCGCGGGAGCGGGCTATGAGCAGTTCTTC
size: -; D: -; V: TRBV7-6; J: TRBJ2-1; CDR3: CAGDHSYNEQFF; DNA: TGTGCCGGGGACCACTCCTACAATGAGCAGTTCTTC
size: few; D: TRBD2; V: TRBV7-3; J: TRBJ2-1; CDR3: CASSPVGGRQYNEQFF; DNA: TGTGCCAGCAGCCCCGTAGGCGGGAGGCAGTACAATGAGCAGTTCTTC
size: many; D: -; V: TRBV11-2; J: TRBJ1-2; CDR3: CASSFGQTDYGYTF; DNA: TGTGCCAGCAGCTTCGGACAGACAGACTATGGCTACACCTTC
size: many; D: -; V: TRBV3-1; J: TRBJ2-5; CDR3: CASSQAGNLARETQYF; DNA: TGTGCCAGCAGCCAGGCAGGGAATTTGGCTAGGGAGACCCAGTACTTC
size: few; D: -; V: TRBV7-2; J: TRBJ2-1; CDR3: CASSPKTGRNEQFF; DNA: TGTGCCAGCAGCCCCAAGACAGGGAGGAATGAGCAGTTCTTC
size: -; D: TRBD2; V: TRBV4-1; J: TRBJ2-7; CDR3: CASSQAPGLAGGPRSYNEQYF; DNA: TGCGCCAGCAGCCAAGCCCCGGGACTAGCGGGAGGGCCCCGCTCCTACAATGAGCAGTACTTC
size: few; D: TRBD1; V: TRBV6-2/TRBV6-3; J: TRBJ2-5; CDR3: CASSRGQVTKETQYF; DNA: TGTGCCAGCAGTAGGGGACAGGTTACGAAAGAGACCCAGTACTTC
size: medium-sized; D: -; V: TRBV7-2; J: TRBJ2-2; CDR3: CASSLMGGNTGELFF; DNA: TGTGCCAGCAGCTTGATGGGGGGCAACACCGGGGAGCTGTTTTTT
size: -; D: TRBD2; V: TRBV12-3/TRBV12-4; J: TRBJ2-7; CDR3: CASRRTSGVNEQYF; DNA: TGTGCCAGCAGAAGGACTAGCGGGGTCAATGAGCAGTACTTC
size: -; D: -; V: TRBV25-1; J: TRBJ2-2; CDR3: CASSAPLAAHGGGELFF; DNA: TGTGCCAGCAGTGCCCCACTAGCCGCTCACGGGGGCGGGGAGCTGTTTTTT
size: -; D: -; V: TRBV7-3; J: TRBJ2-6; CDR3: CASSLTAFGANVLTF; DNA: TGTGCCAGCAGCTTAACAGCGTTTGGGGCCAACGTCCTGACTTTC
size: many; D: -; V: TRBV7-9; J: TRBJ2-1; CDR3: CASSLDRSVAAEQFF; DNA: TGTGCCAGCAGCTTAGATAGGAGCGTAGCCGCTGAGCAGTTCTTC
size: few; D: -; V: TRBV7-2; J: TRBJ2-3; CDR3: CASSRGASTDTQYF; DNA: TGTGCCAGTTCCCGCGGGGCTAGCACAGATACGCAGTATTTT
size: -; D: -; V: TRBV28; J: TRBJ1-2; CDR3: CASSLGSRGQYYGYTF; DNA: TGTGCCAGCAGTTTAGGCTCCCGGGGGCAGTACTATGGCTACACCTTC
size: -; D: TRBD2; V: TRBV7-1; J: TRBJ2-1; CDR3: CASSSGLAPNEQFF; DNA: TGTGCCAGCAGCTCGGGACTAGCGCCTAATGAGCAGTTCTTC
size: few; D: -; V: TRBV4-1; J: TRBJ2-3; CDR3: CASSQTGTQATTDTQYF; DNA: TGCGCCAGCAGCCAAACCGGGACTCAGGCCACCACAGATACGCAGTATTTT
size: many; D: TRBD1; V: TRBV28; J: TRBJ1-4; CDR3: CASSLYQGADEKLFF; DNA: TGTGCCAGCAGTTTATACCAGGGGGCCGATGAAAAACTGTTTTTT
size: few; D: -; V: TRBV7-6; J: TRBJ2-7; CDR3: CASSSSHSYEQYF; DNA: TGTGCCAGCAGCTCTAGCCACTCCTACGAGCAGTACTTC
size: many; D: -; V: TRBV28; J: TRBJ1-2; CDR3: CASSPPGNYGYTF; DNA: TGTGCCAGCAGTCCCCCGGGAAACTATGGCTACACCTTC
size: -; D: -; V: TRBV18; J: TRBJ1-1; CDR3: CASSPTGTEAFF; DNA: TGTGCCAGCTCGCCCACAGGTACTGAAGCTTTCTTT
size: few; D: TRBD2; V: TRBV7-2; J: TRBJ2-5; CDR3: CASSLWLAGEETQYF; DNA: TGTGCCAGCAGCTTGTGGCTAGCGGGAGAAGAGACCCAGTACTTC
size: -; D: TRBD2; V: TRBV7-2; J: TRBJ2-1; CDR3: CASSSRGPSGVNEQFF; DNA: TGTGCCAGCAGCTCCAGGGGTCCTAGCGGGGTTAATGAGCAGTTCTTC
size: medium-sized; D: -; V: TRBV7-3; J: TRBJ2-7; CDR3: CASSRQGGGNYEQYF; DNA: TGTGCCAGCAGCCGGCAGGGAGGAGGGAACTACGAGCAGTACTTC
size: -; D: TRBD2; V: TRBV7-6; J: TRBJ2-1; CDR3: CASSLSPREARNEQFF; DNA: TGTGCCAGCAGCTTAAGCCCGCGGGAGGCTCGTAATGAGCAGTTCTTC
size: many; D: TRBD1; V: TRBV19; J: TRBJ2-5; CDR3: CASSPGTGGTQYF; DNA: TGTGCCAGTAGTCCCGGGACAGGGGGGACCCAGTACTTC
size: many; D: TRBD2; V: TRBV24-1; J: TRBJ2-6; CDR3: CATSEGLAGGWANVLTF; DNA: TGTGCCACCAGTGAAGGACTAGCGGGGGGGTGGGCCAACGTCCTGACTTTC
size: many; D: -; V: TRBV6-1; J: TRBJ2-7; CDR3: CASTITRGYEQYF; DNA: TGTGCCAGCACCATAACCAGGGGCTACGAGCAGTACTTC
size: -; D: -; V: TRBV5-3; J: TRBJ2-5; CDR3: CAGSPEGAGQETQYF; DNA: TGTGCCGGAAGCCCGGAGGGGGCGGGACAAGAGACCCAGTACTTC